The following is a T cell receptor beta chain sequence with its context. As processed by the authors: Researchers report that nucleated cell counts were estimated from reference gene primer amplification. Produced via immunoSEQ multiplex PCR; TCRdb's table is partial and in-frame only. V and J calls and clone size follow that table, whereas D and trimming were derived from the DNA. The table shows some 670,000 clones, with approximately 90% occurring only once. The CDR3 is 15 residues long. CDR1 and CDR2 from the germline V gene are MNHEY and SMNVEV (reference sequence). V lost 7 bases and J lost 0, with 15 bases in between. This entry comes from a study of blood T cell repertoires in COVID-19. At the level of the study: Material from acute and convalescent COVID-19 was sourced from the United States, Italy and Spain. PBMCs, B-cell-depleted T cells, or T cells provided the cDNA or gDNA that made up the material.

This clonotype was sampled from a woman younger than 30 with acute or convalescent COVID-19. The V and J genes are TRBV27 and TRBJ1-1; D is possibly TRBD1 (5 bases). The sequenced sample was peripheral blood. The CDR3 loop is CASISDSFMNTEAFF. The DNA of the CDR3 is TGTGCCAGCATTTCTGACAGCTTCATGAACACTGAAGCTTTCTTT.